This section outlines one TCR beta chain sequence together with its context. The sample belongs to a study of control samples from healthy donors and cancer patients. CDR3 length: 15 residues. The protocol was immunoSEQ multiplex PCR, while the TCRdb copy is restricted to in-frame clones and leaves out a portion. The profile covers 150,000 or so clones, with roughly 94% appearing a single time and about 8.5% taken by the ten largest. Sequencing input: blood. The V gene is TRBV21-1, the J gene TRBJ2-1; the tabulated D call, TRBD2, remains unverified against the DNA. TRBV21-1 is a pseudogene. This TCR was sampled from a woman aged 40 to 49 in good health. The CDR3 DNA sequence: TGTGCCAGCAGCAAGGAGCGGGGGGGCGGACATGAGCAGTTCTTC. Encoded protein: CASSKERGGGHEQFF.